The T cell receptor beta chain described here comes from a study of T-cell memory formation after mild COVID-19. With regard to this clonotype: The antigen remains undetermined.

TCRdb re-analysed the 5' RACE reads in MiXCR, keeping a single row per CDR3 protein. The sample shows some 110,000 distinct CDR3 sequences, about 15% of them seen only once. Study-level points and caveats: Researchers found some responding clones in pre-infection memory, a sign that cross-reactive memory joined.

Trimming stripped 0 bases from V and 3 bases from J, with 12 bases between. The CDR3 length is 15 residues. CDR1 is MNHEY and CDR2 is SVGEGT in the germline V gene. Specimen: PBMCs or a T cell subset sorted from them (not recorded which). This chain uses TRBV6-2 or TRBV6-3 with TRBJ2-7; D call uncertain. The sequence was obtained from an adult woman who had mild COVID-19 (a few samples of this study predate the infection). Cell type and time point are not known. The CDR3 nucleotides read TGTGCCAGCAGTTACTCGTGGGATCCCTACTACGAGCAGTACTTC. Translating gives CASSYSWDPYYEQYF.